This T cell receptor (beta chain) is drawn from a study of CD8+ T cells in alopecia areata. In each case, RNA was isolated and then reverse transcribed into cDNA as the sequencing template. Sequencing used immunoSEQ multiplex PCR; TCRdb keeps in-frame clones, though not all of them. The sample includes more than 75,000 clones, 41% of them seen just once. The germline V gene encodes CDR1 ENHRY and CDR2 SYGVKD. This CDR3 comprises 14 residues. V lost 7 bases and J 2 bases, leaving 12 bases between the germline ends. This chain joins TRBV10-3 and TRBJ1-5; D is unclear. This TCR came from a human donor with alopecia areata. Sequenced sample: CD4+ T cells sorted from blood. The CDR3: CAIKGGQGNQPQHF. The CDR3 DNA is TGTGCCATCAAGGGCGGCCAGGGCAATCAGCCCCAGCATTTT.